The sequence of this TCR beta chain was determined in a study of cytomegalovirus exposure and HLA in healthy donors. Overall study findings and caveats: Several of the most significant clusters were apparently associated with common viral pathogens in a later analysis.

13 Jbeta primers and 60 Vbeta primers were used for the PCR. In the study's own analysis: As a later analysis found, there were tens of millions of unique TCR beta chains, of which roughly 11 million were shared. Sequencing used immunoSEQ multiplex PCR; TCRdb keeps in-frame clones, though not all of them. V and J calls and clone size are copied from that table; D and trimming were computed from the DNA. The sample lists 100,000 to 150,000 clones; 80% were seen once. Worth noting for this clone: Antigen: not known.

Germline loops: CDR1 MDHEN, CDR2 SYDVKM. This CDR3 comprises 17 residues. V shed 7 bases, J shed 5 bases, and the junction held 14 bases outside the gene matches. When sampled, the donors appeared nominally healthy, though they likely had unrecorded immune exposures. This clonotype was sampled from a middle-aged man in good health and CMV-seronegative. Sequencing was done on a sample of PBMCs. V is TRBV28 and J is TRBJ1-1; 12 bases match TRBD1. In nucleotides, the CDR3 is TGTGCCAGCACATCCACCGGGACAGGGGGCTCGGGTACTGAAGCTTTCTTT. The encoded protein is CASTSTGTGGSGTEAFF. Using reference TRBV28 and TRBJ1-1 for the parts outside the CDR3, the full variable domain is DVKVTQSSRYLVKRTGEKVFLECVQDMDHENMFWYRQDPGLGLRLIYFSYDVKMKEKGDIPEGYSVSREKKERFSLILESASTNQTSMYLCASTSTGTGGSGTEAFFGQGTRLTVV.